Following are 28 T cell receptor beta chains from one sample sequenced in a study of patients and donors after allogeneic stem cell transplantation. MiXCR was run by TCRdb on the RT-PCR reads, yielding one entry per CDR3 protein. The sample carries hundreds of thousands of distinct CDR3 sequences, 16% recorded once. Sequenced: blood, either unsorted or a sorted T cell fraction (not recorded which). These receptors were taken from a human donor who was either an allogeneic HSCT recipient or a stem cell or donor lymphocyte infusion donor (not recorded which). It is not recorded whose cells these are; they may come from a transplant donor.

The chain has TRBV6-5 and TRBJ1-6; D is unclear. CDR3 length: 16 residues. V lost 2 bases and J 7 bases, leaving 15 bases between the germline ends. Germline assignment: CDR1 MNHEY and CDR2 SVGAGI. The CDR3 coding sequence is TGTGCCAGCAGTTACACATGGATCACAGAGAATTCACCCCTCCACTTT. It translates to CASSYTWITENSPLHF.

The J gene is TRBJ1-5, the V gene TRBV12-3 or TRBV12-4, with 8 bases identical to TRBD1. This CDR3 comprises 13 residues. Germline trimming cut 6 bases from V and 7 bases from J; bases unmatched to any gene: 5. The CDR3 sequence is CASSGQGRQPQHF. Written as DNA, the CDR3 is TGTGCCAGCAGCGGACAGGGAAGGCAGCCCCAGCATTTT.

This clonotype occurred a few times. This chain joins TRBV7-9 and TRBJ2-2; no reliable D call. Germline CDR1 and CDR2: SEHNR and FQNEAQ (reference sequence). V was shortened by 4 bases and J by 4 bases, with 13 bases between the two germline ends. The CDR3 runs to 15 residues. The DNA for the CDR3 is TGTGCCAGCAGCTCGAGACTGGAGTTCACCGGGGAGCTGTTTTTT. Translation: CASSSRLEFTGELFF. Full variable domain (outside the CDR3, taken from reference TRBV7-9 and TRBJ2-2): DTGVSQNPRHKITKRGQNVTFRCDPISEHNRLYWYRQTLGQGPEFLTYFQNEAQLEKSRLLSDRFSAERPKGSFSTLEIQRTEQGDSAMYLCASSSRLEFTGELFFGEGSRLTVL.

This clonotype turned up a few times. The genes are TRBV6-1 and TRBJ1-2; 8 positions agree with TRBD1. Germline-derived CDR1 and CDR2 are MNHNS and SASEGT. The CDR3 runs to 15 residues. J lost 2 bases, V lost 5 bases, and 7 bases had no gene match. As DNA, the CDR3 is TGTGCCAGCAGTCCATACCGGGACAGGAACTATGGCTACACCTTC. It translates to CASSPYRDRNYGYTF.

The sample holds a few counts of this clonotype. The rearrangement joins TRBV5-1 to TRBJ1-1, with D unclear. Germline V lookup: CDR1 SGHRS, CDR2 YFSETQ. The ends were cut back, 0 bases at V and 5 bases at J, with 17 bases in the middle. The CDR3 loop spans 16 amino acids. In nucleotides, the CDR3 is TGCGCCAGCAGCTTGGGATGGGTGAAGATGCGGACTGAAGCTTTCTTT. Protein: CASSLGWVKMRTEAFF.

The chain couples TRBV3-1 to TRBJ2-2, with TRBD1 identical over 7 bases. J was trimmed by 3 bases and V by 1 base; bases with no gene match: 8. The germline V gene has CDR1 LGHDT and CDR2 YNNKEL (reference sequence). The CDR3 covers 17 residues. The DNA for the CDR3 is TGTGCCAGCAGCCAAGGAATCGGGACAGTAGACACCGGGGAGCTGTTTTTT. This gives the protein CASSQGIGTVDTGELFF.

The chain recombines TRBV20-1 with TRBJ1-5; 8 bases line up with TRBD1. The CDR3 totals 15 residues. V was clipped by 4 bases and J by 0 bases; unmatched bases: 5. CDR1 is DFQATT and CDR2 is SNEGSKA in the germline V gene (reference sequence). CDR3 protein: CSATLGTGSNQPQHF. For the CDR3, the DNA is TGCAGTGCTACCCTTGGGACAGGTAGCAATCAGCCCCAGCATTTT.

This clonotype came up a few times. The V call is TRBV4-3, the J call TRBJ2-1; TRBD2 aligns across 12 bases. CDR1 and CDR2 (germline): LGHNA, YSLEER. The CDR3 runs 17 residues. The V segment lost 4 bases and the J segment 7 bases; nucleotides outside the gene matches: 11. The CDR3 is CASSPQSLAGGRNEQFF. The CDR3 nucleotides read TGCGCCAGCAGCCCGCAATCCCTAGCGGGGGGGCGGAATGAGCAGTTCTTC.

V usage is TRBV4-1 and J usage is TRBJ2-1; possible D gene TRBD1, 5 bases. Trimming left V 0 bases short and J 5 bases short, with 11 bases between. CDR3 length: 15 amino acids. CDR1 and CDR2 (germline): MGHRA, YSYEKL. CDR3 nucleotide sequence: TGCGCCAGCAGCCAAGATCCAGGGCGTAACAATGAGCAGTTCTTC. Translated, it gives CASSQDPGRNNEQFF.

The chain is built from TRBV5-5 and TRBJ1-2; D is ambiguous. Trimming removed 4 bases at V and 7 bases at J, with 17 bases between. Germline V gene data show CDR1 as SGHKS and CDR2 as YYEKEE (reference sequence). The CDR3 is 14 residues long. The CDR3 DNA reads as TGTGCCAGCAGCCCCGGGCCTCTAAGTGGTGGCTACACCTTC. It yields the protein CASSPGPLSGGYTF.

The chain combines TRBV6-1 with TRBJ2-7; no firm D call. The V end was cut by 5 bases, the J end by 3 bases, with 11 bases between. The length of the CDR3 is 13 residues. CDR1 MNHNS and CDR2 SASEGT come from the germline V gene. The CDR3 DNA follows: TGTGCCAGCAGTAGAATGACCGGCTACGAGCAGTACTTC. The encoded protein is CASSRMTGYEQYF.

The chain uses TRBV5-1 and TRBJ2-7, with 8 bases identical to TRBD1. CDR3 length: 14 amino acids. CDR1 is SGHRS, CDR2 YFSETQ, per germline. The ends lost 1 base at V and 5 bases at J; junction bases unmatched: 5. CDR3 coding DNA: TGCGCCAGCAGCTTGAAGGACAGGGCAAACGAGCAGTACTTC. Translating gives CASSLKDRANEQYF.

This clonotype was seen more than once but under ten times. The gene calls are TRBV30 and TRBJ2-7; D remains ambiguous. The germline CDR1 and CDR2 sequences are GTSNPN and SVGIG (reference sequence). The CDR3 spans 13 residues. Trimming stripped 3 bases from V and 1 base from J, with 10 bases between. Written as DNA, the CDR3 is TGTGCCTGGAGGGCAGACAAGTCCTACGAGCAGTACTTC. Its protein is CAWRADKSYEQYF.

V is TRBV20-1 and J is TRBJ1-5; 7 bases map to TRBD1. J was trimmed by 6 bases and V by 4 bases; bases with no gene match: 6. Germline CDR1 and CDR2: DFQATT and SNEGSKA (reference sequence). The CDR3 is 13 amino acids. This chain's CDR3 is CSATRQGGQPQHF. In nucleotides, the CDR3 is TGCAGTGCTACCAGACAGGGTGGTCAGCCCCAGCATTTT.

This clonotype was seen only a few times. V and J are TRBV2 and TRBJ1-2; D may be TRBD1 (5 bases). The CDR3 has 16 residues. V gave up 3 bases and J gave up 6 bases, with 20 bases separating them. Germline-derived CDR1 and CDR2 are SNHLY and FYNNEI. DNA for the CDR3: TGTGCCAGCAGTGAGCCCCTAGCGGAGGGAGGGGATGGCTACACCTTC. It is translated as CASSEPLAEGGDGYTF.

This rearrangement joins TRBV4-2 to TRBJ2-1, with D perhaps being TRBD1 or TRBD2 (5 bases each). The CDR3 loop spans 15 amino acids. Per the germline V gene, CDR1 is LGHNA and CDR2 is YNFKEQ. Trimming shortened V by 5 bases and J by 2 bases, and 13 bases separated the two germline ends. DNA of the CDR3: TGTGCCAGCAGCTTGGTGTGGGGGACCTACAATGAGCAGTTCTTC. Translation: CASSLVWGTYNEQFF.

This clonotype was counted at least ten times. The chain couples TRBV12-3 or TRBV12-4 to TRBJ2-2, with no clear D. With 8 bases removed from V and 7 bases from J, the gap between germline ends came to 11 bases. There are 12 residues in the CDR3. CDR3 in DNA: TGTGCCAGCTCGAGACGAGACGGGGAGCTGTTTTTT. Encoded protein: CASSRRDGELFF.

This clonotype has only a few counts. V usage is TRBV11-1 and J usage is TRBJ2-7; TRBD1 agrees at 7 bases. This CDR3 region has 13 residues. From germline, CDR1 is SGHAT and CDR2 FQDESV (reference sequence). The ends lost 3 bases at V and 3 bases at J; junction bases unmatched: 2. The CDR3 bases are TGTGCCAGCAGCTTCAACAGGGGCTACGAGCAGTACTTC. This gives the protein CASSFNRGYEQYF.

This clonotype was seen a few times. The chain joins TRBV24-1 to TRBJ2-2; D gene ambiguous. This CDR3 is 15 amino acids long. V lost 4 bases, J lost 0 bases, and 8 bases lay in between. In germline, CDR1 is KGHDR, CDR2 SFDVKD. CDR3 residues: CATSDPDTNTGELFF. CDR3 DNA: TGTGCCACCAGTGACCCAGACACGAACACCGGGGAGCTGTTTTTT.

This clonotype was picked up a small number of times. The chain carries TRBV12-3 or TRBV12-4 and TRBJ2-7, with 9 bases that match TRBD1. This CDR3 is 16 amino acids long. Trimming cost V 5 bases and J 5 bases; bases outside gene matches: 13. CDR3 bases: TGTGCCAGCAGTACCCACAGGGGGCAGAGGCTCCACGAGCAGTACTTC. Amino acid sequence: CASSTHRGQRLHEQYF.

V and J are TRBV18 and TRBJ2-5, with D possibly matching TRBD2 (6 bases). Germline V lookup: CDR1 KGHSH, CDR2 LQKENI. V was clipped by 2 bases and J by 2 bases, with 15 bases between them. This CDR3 is built from 16 residues. The CDR3 region has the DNA TGTGCCAGCTCACCAATTGCGTTTGCGGGACAAGAGACCCAGTACTTC. Its translation is CASSPIAFAGQETQYF.

V is TRBV29-1 and J is TRBJ2-7, with D perhaps matching TRBD1 (5 bases). The CDR3 runs 13 residues. Trimming removed 7 bases from V and 3 bases from J, with 16 bases in between. The germline gives CDR1 SQVTM, CDR2 ANQGSEA. This chain's CDR3 is CSAFSGNNYEQYF. The CDR3 DNA reads as TGCAGCGCTTTCTCAGGGAATAACTACGAGCAGTACTTC.

V usage is TRBV7-2 and J usage is TRBJ2-1, with D hard to call. The germline V gene has CDR1 SGHTA and CDR2 FQGNSA. Trimming shortened V by 1 base and J by 4 bases, and 14 bases separated the two germline ends. CDR3 length equals 16 residues. Here the CDR3 DNA reads TGTGCCAGCAGCTTAGAGCAGTGGGCTCAATACAATGAGCAGTTCTTC. It is translated as CASSLEQWAQYNEQFF.

V usage is TRBV7-9 and J usage is TRBJ2-5; D is possibly TRBD1 (6 bases). The CDR3 has 14 residues. Per the germline V gene, CDR1 is SEHNR and CDR2 is FQNEAQ (reference sequence). Trimming shortened V by 2 bases and J by 2 bases, and 9 bases separated the two germline ends. CDR3 nucleotides: TGTGCCAGCAGCTTAAGGACAGAGCAAGAGACCCAGTACTTC. Translation: CASSLRTEQETQYF.

The chain combines TRBV5-1 with TRBJ2-5; D is unresolved. This CDR3 has 14 amino acids. In germline, CDR1 is SGHRS, CDR2 YFSETQ. V gave up 4 bases and J gave up 5 bases, with 15 bases separating them. For the CDR3, the DNA is TGCGCCAGCAGCCCCTTGAACCTAGGGGAGACCCAGTACTTC. Residues: CASSPLNLGETQYF.

The chain has TRBV7-2 and TRBJ1-2; no clear D. V gave up 5 bases and J gave up 8 bases, with 9 bases separating them. The CDR3 contains 11 residues. Per germline, CDR1 SGHTA and CDR2 FQGNSA. In DNA form, the CDR3 reads TGTGCCAGCAGCCCCCCAGTCGGCTACACCTTC. Protein: CASSPPVGYTF. The whole variable domain, filled in from reference TRBV7-2 and TRBJ1-2, reads GAGVSQSPSNKVTEKGKDVELRCDPISGHTALYWYRQSLGQGLEFLIYFQGNSAPDKSGLPSDRFSAERTGGSVSTLTIQRTQQEDSAVYLCASSPPVGYTFGSGTRLTVV.

This chain connects TRBV19 to TRBJ1-2; D is unclear. CDR1 and CDR2 from the germline V gene are LNHDA and SQIVND (reference sequence). CDR3 length: 13 residues. V lost 0 bases and J 8 bases, leaving 10 bases between the germline ends. The CDR3 sequence is CASSIDLGYGYTF. In DNA form, the CDR3 reads TGTGCCAGTAGTATAGATTTGGGATACGGCTACACCTTC. Full variable domain (missing parts from reference TRBV19 and TRBJ1-2): DGGITQSPKYLFRKEGQNVTLSCEQNLNHDAMYWYRQDPGQGLRLIYYSQIVNDFQKGDIAEGYSVSREKKESFPLTVTSAQKNPTAFYLCASSIDLGYGYTFGSGTRLTVV.

This clonotype was picked up a small number of times. V gene TRBV11-3 combines with J gene TRBJ2-5, with 10 bases identical to TRBD2. Losses at the gene ends were 5 bases for V and 2 bases for J; bases not matched to a gene: 5. This CDR3 comprises 15 residues. The germline V gene encodes CDR1 SGHNT and CDR2 YENEEA. The CDR3 sequence: CASSLSGRLQETQYF. The CDR3 DNA reads as TGTGCCAGCAGCCTTAGCGGGAGGCTTCAAGAGACCCAGTACTTC. The full variable domain, in which reference TRBV11-3 and TRBJ2-5 provide the parts outside the CDR3, is EAGVVQSPRYKIIEKKQPVAFWCNPISGHNTLYWYLQNLGQGPELLIRYENEEAVDDSQLPKDRFSAERLKGVDSTLKIQPAELGDSAVYLCASSLSGRLQETQYFGPGTRLLVL.